One sample yielded the 32 T cell receptor beta chains listed below, sequenced in a study of CXCR3-negative and CXCR3-positive naive CD8 T cells. General observations from the study: Hydrophobicity of TRB CDR3s was greater in CXCR3-positive naive cells than in CXCR3-negative naive cells.

All TRB cDNA libraries came from 5' RACE performed with UMI labels. TCRdb reprocessed the 5' RACE reads, with one entry per CDR3 protein and no DNA. Its listing shows around 130,000 distinct CDR3 sequences. No antigen has been identified for these receptors. The source material was naive CXCR3+ CD8+ T cells from blood. The sample's subset: CD45RO-CCR7+CD27+CD95- naive CD8+ T cells expressing CXCR3 (TNR3+). The receptors here all came from a human donor in good health. Some clones in this sample may be carry-over from other donors' samples.

The chain uses TRBV6-2 or TRBV6-3 and TRBJ2-7. CDR1 is MNHEY, CDR2 SVGEGT, per germline. The CDR3 loop spans 13 amino acids. CDR3: CASSYSLPYEQYF.

The chain couples TRBV7-9 to TRBJ1-3. Germline CDR1 is SEHNR and CDR2 is FQNEAQ (reference sequence). This CDR3 has 14 residues. CDR3 in amino acids: CASSFVGDGNTIYF. Supplemented by reference TRBV7-9 and TRBJ1-3, the full variable domain reads DTGVSQNPRHKITKRGQNVTFRCDPISEHNRLYWYRQTLGQGPEFLTYFQNEAQLEKSRLLSDRFSAERPKGSFSTLEIQRTEQGDSAMYLCASSFVGDGNTIYFGEGSWLTVV.

The chain carries TRBV11-2 and TRBJ2-1. This CDR3 comprises 16 residues. Germline values: CDR1 SGHAT, CDR2 FQNNGV. The CDR3 here is CASSFLSGDLYNEQFF.

The rearrangement joins TRBV10-3 to TRBJ2-2. The CDR3 contains 15 residues. Germline assignment: CDR1 ENHRY and CDR2 SYGVKD. This CDR3 is CAISDGTHNTGELFF.

The chain links TRBV4-1 to TRBJ1-5. The CDR3 has 16 amino acids. Germline V gene sequence: CDR1 MGHRA, CDR2 YSYEKL. Here the CDR3 reads CASSQDPSYSNQPQHF.

The rearrangement uses TRBV19 and TRBJ1-1; without DNA, the TCRdb call of TRBD1 cannot be checked. The length of the CDR3 is 12 residues. Germline V gives CDR1 LNHDA, CDR2 SQIVND (reference sequence). The CDR3 spells CASSIQGAEAFF.

The chain uses TRBV5-1 and TRBJ2-1; TCRdb designates TRBD2, a call that cannot be tested without DNA. The CDR3 runs to 15 residues. The germline gives CDR1 SGHRS, CDR2 YFSETQ. The CDR3 loop reads CASSLISGSGNEQFF.

The V gene is TRBV7-7, the J gene TRBJ2-5. There are 13 residues in the CDR3. Germline assignment: CDR1 SSHAT and CDR2 FNYEAQ (reference sequence). CDR3 residues: CASSSGNQETQYF.

The rearrangement joins TRBV29-1 to TRBJ2-1. The V gene's germline CDR1 is SQVTM and CDR2 ANQGSEA. The CDR3 totals 14 residues. Here the CDR3 reads CSVDSQTYYNEQFF.

The V and J genes are TRBV6-4 and TRBJ2-3; with no DNA, the TCRdb D assignment of TRBD1 cannot be verified. This CDR3 comprises 13 residues. Germline loops: CDR1 MRHNA, CDR2 SNTAGT. This chain's CDR3 is CASGTGAGDTQYF.

The chain carries TRBV4-1 and TRBJ1-1; TCRdb outputs TRBD1, but without DNA this stays unchecked. This CDR3 has 15 residues. Germline V CDR1 and CDR2: MGHRA, YSYEKL. The CDR3 spells CASSQPGWSNTEAFF.

The V gene is TRBV30, the J gene TRBJ1-4; the TCRdb D gene call, TRBD1, has no DNA to confirm it. The CDR3 has 13 residues. The germline V gene encodes CDR1 GTSNPN and CDR2 SVGIG (reference sequence). CDR3 amino acids: CAWSAPGNEKLFF.

V gene TRBV3-1 combines with J gene TRBJ2-7; TCRdb reports TRBD1, a call that lacks DNA to check it against. Germline CDR1 is LGHDT and CDR2 is YNNKEL (reference sequence). The CDR3 has 19 residues. The CDR3 sequence is CASSHLTTFDGTGVGEQYF.

CDR3 region: CASGLPQETQYF. The rearrangement uses TRBV6-5 and TRBJ2-5; TCRdb designates TRBD2, a call that cannot be tested without DNA. This CDR3 is built from 12 residues. CDR1 and CDR2 (germline): MNHEY, SVGAGI.

The chain combines TRBV4-2 with TRBJ2-7. CDR1 and CDR2 (germline): LGHNA, YNFKEQ. The CDR3 loop spans 15 amino acids. CDR3 in amino acids: CASSQEIERSYEQYF.

This chain joins TRBV7-8 and TRBJ2-7; TCRdb picks TRBD1, but there is no DNA to check that call. This CDR3 contains 14 residues. Germline assignment: CDR1 SGHVS and CDR2 FQNEAQ. CDR3 sequence: CASSLAPGIYEQYF.

The gene calls are TRBV6-6 and TRBJ2-3. The CDR3 is 14 residues long. CDR1 is MNHNY and CDR2 is SVGAGI in the germline V gene (reference sequence). CDR3 protein: CASSAWVNTDTQYF.

The J gene is TRBJ2-7, the V gene TRBV29-1; absent DNA, TCRdb's TRBD2 call cannot be checked. Germline values: CDR1 SQVTM, CDR2 ANQGSEA. CDR3 length: 16 residues. The chain's CDR3 is CSVVVFREGPSYEQYF.

The chain has TRBV29-1 and TRBJ2-7; the TCRdb D gene call, TRBD1, has no DNA to confirm it. This CDR3 has 14 residues. The V gene's germline CDR1 is SQVTM and CDR2 ANQGSEA. The CDR3 spells CSYTKDRRPYEQYF.

The chain employs TRBV29-1 and TRBJ1-1; no DNA is available, so the TRBD1 call from TCRdb remains unchecked. Germline loops: CDR1 SQVTM, CDR2 ANQGSEA. The CDR3 loop spans 13 amino acids. CDR3 sequence reads: CSGAPGQGVDAFF.

The chain is built from TRBV3-1 and TRBJ2-6; checking the TCRdb D call of TRBD1 is not possible without DNA. This CDR3 region has 19 residues. The germline V gene encodes CDR1 LGHDT and CDR2 YNNKEL (reference sequence). The CDR3 loop is CASSSHLTGVDSGANVLTF.

The chain couples TRBV7-6 to TRBJ2-7. The germline V gene encodes CDR1 SGHVS and CDR2 FNYEAQ. This CDR3 has 15 residues. The CDR3 spells CASSSVVSEADEQYF.

V and J are TRBV4-2 and TRBJ2-5. The CDR3 is 15 amino acids. Germline CDR1 LGHNA, CDR2 YNFKEQ. Here the CDR3 reads CASSQDPGYQETQYF.

The J gene is TRBJ2-7, the V gene TRBV12-3 or TRBV12-4; there is no DNA to check the TCRdb D call of TRBD1. The CDR3 loop spans 14 amino acids. The CDR3 loop reads CASSITGTGYEQYF.

The chain is built from TRBV7-9 and TRBJ1-5. CDR1 and CDR2 from the germline V gene are SEHNR and FQNEAQ (reference sequence). The CDR3 is 14 amino acids. This chain's CDR3 is CASSLENSNQPQHF.

V usage is TRBV29-1 and J usage is TRBJ2-1; TCRdb gives TRBD2 as the D gene, but with no DNA this cannot be confirmed. The germline CDR1 and CDR2 sequences are SQVTM and ANQGSEA. This CDR3 spans 14 amino acids. The CDR3 here is CSATPGLAYNEQFF.

The rearrangement joins TRBV7-9 to TRBJ1-2; TCRdb's D gene call, TRBD1, goes unchecked for lack of DNA. CDR3 length: 17 amino acids. The germline V gene has CDR1 SEHNR and CDR2 FQNEAQ (reference sequence). CDR3 residues: CASSLNGRQGANYGYTF.

The CDR3 spells CASSLGSYRGTDTQYF. The J gene is TRBJ2-3, the V gene TRBV27; the TRBD2 assignment by TCRdb is unverifiable without DNA. Looked up from germline, CDR1 is MNHEY and CDR2 is SMNVEV (reference sequence). The CDR3 loop spans 16 amino acids.

The chain combines TRBV27 with TRBJ2-7; TCRdb designates TRBD1, a call that cannot be tested without DNA. This CDR3 spans 15 amino acids. Germline assignment: CDR1 MNHEY and CDR2 SMNVEV (reference sequence). The chain's CDR3 is CASSLNRDRVYEQYF.

The chain links TRBV9 to TRBJ2-6. The germline gives CDR1 SGDLS, CDR2 YYNGEE. The CDR3 contains 15 residues. The CDR3 loop reads CASSVGGSGANVLTF. The variable domain in full, with the rest retrieved from reference TRBV9 and TRBJ2-6, is DSGVTQTPKHLITATGQRVTLRCSPRSGDLSVYWYQQSLDQGLQFLIQYYNGEERAKGNILERFSAQQFPDLHSELNLSSLELGDSALYFCASSVGGSGANVLTFGAGSRLTVL.

This chain connects TRBV15 to TRBJ2-7. Germline V gene lookup returns CDR1 LNHNV and CDR2 YYDKDF (reference sequence). The CDR3 covers 12 residues. CDR3 sequence reads: CATSRDPNEQYF.

The chain links TRBV27 to TRBJ2-5; absent DNA, TCRdb's TRBD1 call cannot be checked. The CDR3 length is 14 residues. CDR1 MNHEY and CDR2 SMNVEV come from the germline V gene (reference sequence). CDR3 amino acids: CASSLRGHGETQYF.